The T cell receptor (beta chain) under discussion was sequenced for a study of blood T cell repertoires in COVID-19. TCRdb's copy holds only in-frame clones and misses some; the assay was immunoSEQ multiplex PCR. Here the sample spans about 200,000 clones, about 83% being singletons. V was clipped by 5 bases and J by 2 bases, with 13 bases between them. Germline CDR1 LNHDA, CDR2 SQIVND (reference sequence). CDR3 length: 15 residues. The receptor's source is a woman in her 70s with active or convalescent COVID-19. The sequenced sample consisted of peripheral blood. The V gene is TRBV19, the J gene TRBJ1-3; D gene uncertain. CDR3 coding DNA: TGTGCCAGTAGTCTGTCCGGCAGGACTGGAAACACCATATATTTT. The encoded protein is CASSLSGRTGNTIYF. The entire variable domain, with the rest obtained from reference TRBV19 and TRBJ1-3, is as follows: DGGITQSPKYLFRKEGQNVTLSCEQNLNHDAMYWYRQDPGQGLRLIYYSQIVNDFQKGDIAEGYSVSREKKESFPLTVTSAQKNPTAFYLCASSLSGRTGNTIYFGEGSWLTVV.